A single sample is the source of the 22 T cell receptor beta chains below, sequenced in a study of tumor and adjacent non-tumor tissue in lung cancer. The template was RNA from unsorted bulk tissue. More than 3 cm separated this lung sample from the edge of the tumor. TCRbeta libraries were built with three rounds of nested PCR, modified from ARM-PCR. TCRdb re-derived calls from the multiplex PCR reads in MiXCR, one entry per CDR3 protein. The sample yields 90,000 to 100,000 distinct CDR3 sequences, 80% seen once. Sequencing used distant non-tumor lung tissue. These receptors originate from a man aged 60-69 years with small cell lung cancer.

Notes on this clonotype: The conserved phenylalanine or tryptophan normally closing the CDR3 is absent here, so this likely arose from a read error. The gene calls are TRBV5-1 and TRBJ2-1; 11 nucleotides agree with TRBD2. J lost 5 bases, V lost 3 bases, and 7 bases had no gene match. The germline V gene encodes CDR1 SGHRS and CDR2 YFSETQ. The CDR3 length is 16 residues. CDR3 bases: TGCGCCAGCAGCTCAATGGCGGGACTAGCGGACAATGAGCAGTTCTTG. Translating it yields CASSSMAGLADNEQFL.

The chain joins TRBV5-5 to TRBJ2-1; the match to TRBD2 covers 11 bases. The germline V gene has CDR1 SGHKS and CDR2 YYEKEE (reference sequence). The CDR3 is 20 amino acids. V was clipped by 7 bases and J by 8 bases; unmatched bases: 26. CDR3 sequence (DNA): TGTGCCAGCGGGCCTGGGACTAGCGGAACCCTTTTGCCCCGGGAGCATGAGCAGTTCTTC. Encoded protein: CASGPGTSGTLLPREHEQFF.

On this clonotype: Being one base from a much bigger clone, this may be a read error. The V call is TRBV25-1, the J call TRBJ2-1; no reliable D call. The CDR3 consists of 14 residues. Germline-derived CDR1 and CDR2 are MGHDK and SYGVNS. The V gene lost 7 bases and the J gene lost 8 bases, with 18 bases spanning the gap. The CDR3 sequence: CASITFEAFDEQFF. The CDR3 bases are TGTGCCAGCATAACGTTTGAAGCGTTCGATGAGCAGTTCTTC.

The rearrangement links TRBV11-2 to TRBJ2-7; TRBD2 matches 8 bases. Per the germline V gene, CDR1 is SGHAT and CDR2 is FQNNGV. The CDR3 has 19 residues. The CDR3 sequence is CTSSFRASGWASLYYEQYV. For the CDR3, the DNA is TGTACCAGCAGCTTTAGGGCTAGCGGGTGGGCGAGCCTTTACTACGAGCAATACGTC.

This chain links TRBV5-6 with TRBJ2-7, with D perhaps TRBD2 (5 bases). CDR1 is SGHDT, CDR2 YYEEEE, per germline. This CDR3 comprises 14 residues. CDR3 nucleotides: TGTGCCAGCGGCCACAGTGACTACCTCTACGAGGAGTACGTC. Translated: CASGHSDYLYEEYV.

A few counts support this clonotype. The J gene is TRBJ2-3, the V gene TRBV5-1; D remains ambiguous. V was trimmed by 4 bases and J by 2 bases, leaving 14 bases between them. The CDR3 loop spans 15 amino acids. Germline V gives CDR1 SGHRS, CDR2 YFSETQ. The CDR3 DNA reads TGCGCCAGCAGCCCGATTGGGCAGGTCACAGATACGCAGTATTTT. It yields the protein CASSPIGQVTDTQYF.

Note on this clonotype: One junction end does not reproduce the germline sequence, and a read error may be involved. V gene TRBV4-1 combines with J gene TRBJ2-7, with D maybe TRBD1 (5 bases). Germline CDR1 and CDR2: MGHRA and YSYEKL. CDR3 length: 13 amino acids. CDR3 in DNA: TGTGCCAGCATTTTCGACAGACTCTACGAGCACTACTTC. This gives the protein CASIFDRLYEHYF.

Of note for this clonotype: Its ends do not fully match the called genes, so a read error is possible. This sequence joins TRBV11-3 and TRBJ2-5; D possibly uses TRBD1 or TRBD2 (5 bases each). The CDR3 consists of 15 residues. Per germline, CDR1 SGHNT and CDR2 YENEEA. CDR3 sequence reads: CASSSASNRFGTLYF. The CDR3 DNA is TGTGCCAGCAGCTCCGCGAGCAATAGGTTCGGGACCCTGTATTTC. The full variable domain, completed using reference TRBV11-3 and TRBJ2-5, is EAGVVQSPRYKIIEKKQPVAFWCNPISGHNTLYWYLQNLGQGPELLIRYENEEAVDDSQLPKDRFSAERLKGVDSTLKIQPAELGDSAVYLCASSSASNRFGTLYFGPGTRLLVL.

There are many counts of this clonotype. CDR3 loop: CSARSGLAGGYEQYF. CDR3 nucleotide sequence: TGCAGTGCTAGATCGGGACTAGCGGGGGGCTACGAGCAGTACTTC. The chain carries TRBV20-1 and TRBJ2-7; the match to TRBD2 covers 15 bases. Germline loops: CDR1 DFQATT, CDR2 SNEGSKA (reference sequence). V trimming: 2 bases; J trimming: 3 bases; junction bases outside the gene matches: 2. The CDR3 has 15 amino acids.

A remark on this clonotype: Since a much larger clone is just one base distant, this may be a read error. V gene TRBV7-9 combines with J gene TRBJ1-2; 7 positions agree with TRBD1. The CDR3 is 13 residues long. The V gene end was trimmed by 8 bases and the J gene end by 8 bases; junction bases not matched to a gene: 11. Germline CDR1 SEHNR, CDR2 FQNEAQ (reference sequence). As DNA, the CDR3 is TGTGCCAGCTGCTCAACAGGGGAAGGAGGCTACACCTTC. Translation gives CASCSTGEGGYTF.

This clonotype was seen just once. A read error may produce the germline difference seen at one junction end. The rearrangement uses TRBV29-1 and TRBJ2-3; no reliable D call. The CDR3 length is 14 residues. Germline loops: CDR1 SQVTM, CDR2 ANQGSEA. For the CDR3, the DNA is TGCAGCGTTGACAGAGCGAGGAGCACAAATACGCAGTATTTT. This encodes CSVDRARSTNTQYF.

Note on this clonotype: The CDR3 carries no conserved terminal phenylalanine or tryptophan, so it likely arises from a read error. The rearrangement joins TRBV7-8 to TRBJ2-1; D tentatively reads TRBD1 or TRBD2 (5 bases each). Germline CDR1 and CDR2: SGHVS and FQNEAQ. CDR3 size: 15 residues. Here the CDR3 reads CASNLPGPNYNEQFI. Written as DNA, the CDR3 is TGTGCCAGCAACTTACCGGGGCCCAACTACAATGAGCAGTTCATC.

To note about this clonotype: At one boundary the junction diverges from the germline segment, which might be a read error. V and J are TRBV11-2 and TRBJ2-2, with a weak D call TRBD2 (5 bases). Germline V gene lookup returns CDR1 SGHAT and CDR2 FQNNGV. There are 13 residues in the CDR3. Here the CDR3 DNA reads TGTGCCAGCAGCCTAGAGTCGGCCGGGGAGCTGTTTTGG. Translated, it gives CASSLESAGELFW.

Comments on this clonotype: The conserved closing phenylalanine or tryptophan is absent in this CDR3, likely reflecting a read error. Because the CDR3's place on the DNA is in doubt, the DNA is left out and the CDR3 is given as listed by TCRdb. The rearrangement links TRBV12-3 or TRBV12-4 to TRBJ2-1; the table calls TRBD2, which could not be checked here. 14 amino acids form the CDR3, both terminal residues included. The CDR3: CASSSRDYNNEQFL.

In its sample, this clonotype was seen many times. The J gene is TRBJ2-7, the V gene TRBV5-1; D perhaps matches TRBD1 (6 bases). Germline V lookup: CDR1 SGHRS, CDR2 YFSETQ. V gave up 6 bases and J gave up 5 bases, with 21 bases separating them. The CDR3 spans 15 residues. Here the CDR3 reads CASTFALGQINEQYF. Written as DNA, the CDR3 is TGCGCCAGCACTTTTGCCCTCGGACAGATCAACGAGCAGTACTTC.

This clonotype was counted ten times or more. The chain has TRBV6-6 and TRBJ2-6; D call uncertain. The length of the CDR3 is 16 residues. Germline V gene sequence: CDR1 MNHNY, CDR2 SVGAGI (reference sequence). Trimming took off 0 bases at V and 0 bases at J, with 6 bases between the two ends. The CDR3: CASSYSWSSGANVLTF. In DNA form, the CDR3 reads TGTGCCAGCAGTTACTCGTGGAGCTCTGGGGCCAACGTCCTGACTTTC.

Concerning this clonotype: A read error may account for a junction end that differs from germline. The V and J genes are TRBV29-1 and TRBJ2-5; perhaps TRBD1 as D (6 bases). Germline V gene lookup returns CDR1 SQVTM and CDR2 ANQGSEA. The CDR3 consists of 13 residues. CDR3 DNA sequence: TGTAGCGTTGAAACAGGGACATTGGCGACCCAGTACTTC. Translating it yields CSVETGTLATQYF.

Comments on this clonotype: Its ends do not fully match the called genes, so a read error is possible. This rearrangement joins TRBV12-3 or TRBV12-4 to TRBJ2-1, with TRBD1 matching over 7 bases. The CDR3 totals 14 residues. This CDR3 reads CASSSGTDHDEQFF. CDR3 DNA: TGTGCTAGCAGTTCCGGGACAGATCACGATGAGCAGTTCTTC.

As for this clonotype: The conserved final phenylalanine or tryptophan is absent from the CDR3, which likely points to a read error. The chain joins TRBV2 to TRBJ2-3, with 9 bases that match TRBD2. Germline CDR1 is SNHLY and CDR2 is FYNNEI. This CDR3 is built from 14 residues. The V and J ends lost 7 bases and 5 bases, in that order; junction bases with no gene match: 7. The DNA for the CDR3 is TGTGCCAGCACAAGGCTAGCGGGAAAAGATACGCAGTATTTG. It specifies CASTRLAGKDTQYL.

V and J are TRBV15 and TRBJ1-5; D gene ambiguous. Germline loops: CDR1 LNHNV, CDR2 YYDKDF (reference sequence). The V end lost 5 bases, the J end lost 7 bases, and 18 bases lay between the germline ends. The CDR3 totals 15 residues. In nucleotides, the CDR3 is TGTGCCACCAGCGCGAGCCAGGACGTAGACCAGCCCCAGCATTTT. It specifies CATSASQDVDQPQHF.

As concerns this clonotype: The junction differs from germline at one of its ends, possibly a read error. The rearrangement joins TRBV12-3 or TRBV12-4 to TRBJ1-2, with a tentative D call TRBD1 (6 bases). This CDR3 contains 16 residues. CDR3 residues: CASGLNGRGRNYGYTF. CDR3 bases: TGTGCCAGCGGTTTAAATGGCAGGGGTCGCAACTATGGCTACACCTTC.

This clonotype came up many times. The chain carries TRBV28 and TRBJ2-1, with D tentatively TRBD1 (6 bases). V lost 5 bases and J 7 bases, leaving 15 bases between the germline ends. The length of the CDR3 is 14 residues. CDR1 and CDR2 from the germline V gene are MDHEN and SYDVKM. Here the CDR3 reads CASSILRQVNEQFF. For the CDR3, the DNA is TGTGCCAGCAGTATCCTTAGACAGGTAAATGAGCAGTTCTTC.